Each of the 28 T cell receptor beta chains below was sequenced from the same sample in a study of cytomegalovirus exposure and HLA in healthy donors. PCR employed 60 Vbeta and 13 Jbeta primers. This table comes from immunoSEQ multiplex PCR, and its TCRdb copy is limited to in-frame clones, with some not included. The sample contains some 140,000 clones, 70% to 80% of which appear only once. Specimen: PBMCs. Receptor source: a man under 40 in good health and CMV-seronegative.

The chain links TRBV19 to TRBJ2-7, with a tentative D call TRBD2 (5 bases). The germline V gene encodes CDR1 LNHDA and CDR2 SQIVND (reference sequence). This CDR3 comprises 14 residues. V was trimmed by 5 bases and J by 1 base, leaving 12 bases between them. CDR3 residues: CASSPLLESYEQYF. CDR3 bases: TGTGCCAGTAGTCCGTTACTAGAATCCTACGAGCAGTACTTC.

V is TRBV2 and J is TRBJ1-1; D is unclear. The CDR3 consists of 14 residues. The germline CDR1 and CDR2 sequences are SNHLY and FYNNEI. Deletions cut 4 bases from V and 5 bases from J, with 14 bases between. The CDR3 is CASSAGWAVTEAFF. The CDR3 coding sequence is TGTGCCAGCAGTGCCGGCTGGGCCGTAACTGAAGCTTTCTTT.

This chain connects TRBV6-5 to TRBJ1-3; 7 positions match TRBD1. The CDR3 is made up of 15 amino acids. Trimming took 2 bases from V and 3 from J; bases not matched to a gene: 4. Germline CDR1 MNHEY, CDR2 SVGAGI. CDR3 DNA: TGTGCCAGCAGTTACAACAGGGGATATGGAAACACCATATATTTT. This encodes CASSYNRGYGNTIYF.

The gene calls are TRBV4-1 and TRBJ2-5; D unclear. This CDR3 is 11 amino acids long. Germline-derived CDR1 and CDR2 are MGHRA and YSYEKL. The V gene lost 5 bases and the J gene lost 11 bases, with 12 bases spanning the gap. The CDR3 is CASSSYGEQYF. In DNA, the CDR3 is TGCGCCAGCAGCTCTTACGGTGAGCAGTACTTC.

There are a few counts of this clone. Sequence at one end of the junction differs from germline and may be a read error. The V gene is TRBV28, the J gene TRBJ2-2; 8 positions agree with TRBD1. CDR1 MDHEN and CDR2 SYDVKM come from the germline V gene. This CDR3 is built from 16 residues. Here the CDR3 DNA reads TGTGCCAGCCGTTTAGGGGACAGGCGAATCACCGGGGAGCTGTTTTTT. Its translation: CASRLGDRRITGELFF.

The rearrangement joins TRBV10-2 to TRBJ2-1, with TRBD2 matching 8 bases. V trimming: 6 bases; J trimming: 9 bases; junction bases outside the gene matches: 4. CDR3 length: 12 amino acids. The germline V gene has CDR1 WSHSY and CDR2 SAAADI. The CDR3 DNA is TGCGCCAGCAGCGGGAGGGGCGGTGAGCAGTTCTTC. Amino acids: CASSGRGGEQFF.

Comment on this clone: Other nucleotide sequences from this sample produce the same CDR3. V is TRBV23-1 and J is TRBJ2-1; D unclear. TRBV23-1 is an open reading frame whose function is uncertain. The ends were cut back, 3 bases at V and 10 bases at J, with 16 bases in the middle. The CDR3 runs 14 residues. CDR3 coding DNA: TGCGCCAGCAGTCATTTGAGTCTTGTAGTGGAGCAGTTCTTC. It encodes CASSHLSLVVEQFF.

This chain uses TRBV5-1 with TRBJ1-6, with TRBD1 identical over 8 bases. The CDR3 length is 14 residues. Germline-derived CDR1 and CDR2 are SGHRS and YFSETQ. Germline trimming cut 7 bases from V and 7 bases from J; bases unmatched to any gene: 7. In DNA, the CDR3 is TGCGCCAGCCAAACCGGGACAGGAAATTCACCCCTCCACTTT. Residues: CASQTGTGNSPLHF.

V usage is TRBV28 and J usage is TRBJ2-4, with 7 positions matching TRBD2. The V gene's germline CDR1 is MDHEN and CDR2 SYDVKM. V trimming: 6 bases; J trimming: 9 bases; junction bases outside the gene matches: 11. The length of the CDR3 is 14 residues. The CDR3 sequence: CASSPLREDGIQYF. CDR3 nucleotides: TGTGCCAGCAGCCCCCTCCGGGAGGATGGCATTCAGTACTTC.

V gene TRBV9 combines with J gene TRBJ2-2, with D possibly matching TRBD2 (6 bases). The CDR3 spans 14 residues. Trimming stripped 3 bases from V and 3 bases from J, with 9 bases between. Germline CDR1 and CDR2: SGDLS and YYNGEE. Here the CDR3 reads CASSAGDHTGELFF. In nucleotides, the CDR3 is TGTGCCAGCAGCGCGGGAGACCACACCGGGGAGCTGTTTTTT.

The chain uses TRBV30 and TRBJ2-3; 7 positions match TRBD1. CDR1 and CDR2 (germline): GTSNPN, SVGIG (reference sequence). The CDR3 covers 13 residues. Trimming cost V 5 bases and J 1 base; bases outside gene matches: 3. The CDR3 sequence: CAWETGGTDTQYF. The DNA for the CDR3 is TGTGCCTGGGAAACAGGGGGCACAGATACGCAGTATTTT.

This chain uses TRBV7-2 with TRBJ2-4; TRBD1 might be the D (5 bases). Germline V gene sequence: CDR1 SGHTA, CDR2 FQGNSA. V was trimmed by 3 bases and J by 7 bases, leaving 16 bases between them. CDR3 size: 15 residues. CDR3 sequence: CASSFRQGLNNIQYF. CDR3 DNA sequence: TGTGCCAGCAGCTTCCGGCAGGGCTTAAATAACATTCAGTACTTC. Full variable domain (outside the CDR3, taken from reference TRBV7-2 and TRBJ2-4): GAGVSQSPSNKVTEKGKDVELRCDPISGHTALYWYRQSLGQGLEFLIYFQGNSAPDKSGLPSDRFSAERTGGSVSTLTIQRTQQEDSAVYLCASSFRQGLNNIQYFGAGTRLSVL.

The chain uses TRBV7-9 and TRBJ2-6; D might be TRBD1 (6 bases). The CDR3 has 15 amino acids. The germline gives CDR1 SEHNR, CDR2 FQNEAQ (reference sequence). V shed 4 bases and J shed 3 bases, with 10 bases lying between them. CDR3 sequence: CASSSGGSGANVLTF. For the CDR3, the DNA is TGTGCCAGCAGCTCTGGGGGCAGTGGGGCCAACGTCCTGACTTTC. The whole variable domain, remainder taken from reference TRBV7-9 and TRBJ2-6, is DTGVSQNPRHKITKRGQNVTFRCDPISEHNRLYWYRQTLGQGPEFLTYFQNEAQLEKSRLLSDRFSAERPKGSFSTLEIQRTEQGDSAMYLCASSSGGSGANVLTFGAGSRLTVL.

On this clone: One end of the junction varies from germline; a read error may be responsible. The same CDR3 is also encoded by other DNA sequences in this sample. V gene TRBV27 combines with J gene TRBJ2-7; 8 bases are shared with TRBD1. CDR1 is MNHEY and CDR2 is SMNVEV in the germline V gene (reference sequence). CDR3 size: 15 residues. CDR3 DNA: TGTGCCAGCAGATACGACAGGGGCGGATCCTACGAACAGTACTTC. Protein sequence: CASRYDRGGSYEQYF.

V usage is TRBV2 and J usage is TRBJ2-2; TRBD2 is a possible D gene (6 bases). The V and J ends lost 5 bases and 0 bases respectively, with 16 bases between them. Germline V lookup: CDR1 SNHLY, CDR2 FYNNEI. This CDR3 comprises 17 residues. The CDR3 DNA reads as TGTGCCAGCAGTCGGGACTTCTCTCTAGCGAACACCGGGGAGCTGTTTTTT. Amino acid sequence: CASSRDFSLANTGELFF.

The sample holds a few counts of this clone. CDR3 DNA sequence: TGTGCCAGCAGTTTCCACCCACGCGGCGCTTTCTTT. This sequence encodes CASSFHPRGAFF. The chain employs TRBV28 and TRBJ1-1; no firm D call. Per the germline V gene, CDR1 is MDHEN and CDR2 is SYDVKM. Trimming stripped 3 bases from V and 11 bases from J, with 13 bases between. This CDR3 has 12 amino acids.

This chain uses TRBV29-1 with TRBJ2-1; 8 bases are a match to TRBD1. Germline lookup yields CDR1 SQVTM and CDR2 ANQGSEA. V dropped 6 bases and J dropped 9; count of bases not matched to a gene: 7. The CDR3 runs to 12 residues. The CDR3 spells CSVRTGFGEQFF. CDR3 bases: TGCAGCGTGAGGACAGGGTTCGGTGAGCAGTTCTTC.

The CDR3 region is CAALTEASVHYEQYF. CDR3 DNA sequence: TGTGCCGCTCTCACGGAGGCTAGCGTACACTACGAGCAGTACTTC. The chain recombines TRBV11-2 with TRBJ2-7, with D tentatively TRBD2 (6 bases). Per germline, CDR1 SGHAT and CDR2 FQNNGV. V was cut by 11 bases and J by 3 bases, with 23 bases left in between. There are 15 residues in the CDR3.

CDR3 amino acids: CASSGGTSGIYEQYF. DNA of the CDR3: TGTGCCAGCAGCGGCGGGACTAGCGGGATTTACGAGCAGTACTTC. The V gene is TRBV7-9, the J gene TRBJ2-7; 13 nucleotides match TRBD2. CDR1 and CDR2 (germline): SEHNR, FQNEAQ (reference sequence). After removal of 5 bases from V and 4 bases from J, the junction contained 5 bases not matched to a gene. The CDR3 length is 15 residues.

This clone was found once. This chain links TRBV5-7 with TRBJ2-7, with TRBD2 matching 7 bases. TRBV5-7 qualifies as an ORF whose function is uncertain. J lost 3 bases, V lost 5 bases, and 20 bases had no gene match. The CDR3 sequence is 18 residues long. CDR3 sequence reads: CASRTQIKAGRELYEQYF. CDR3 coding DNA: TGTGCCAGCAGAACCCAAATAAAGGCTGGGAGGGAGCTCTACGAGCAGTACTTC.

This CDR3 is CASSYYRGRRGNTEAFF. Here the CDR3 DNA reads TGTGCCAGCAGTTATTACAGGGGAAGGAGAGGGAACACTGAAGCTTTCTTT. The chain carries TRBV27 and TRBJ1-1, with 7 bases matching TRBD1. V dropped 4 bases and J dropped 1; count of bases not matched to a gene: 12. This CDR3 spans 17 amino acids. Germline CDR1 MNHEY, CDR2 SMNVEV (reference sequence).

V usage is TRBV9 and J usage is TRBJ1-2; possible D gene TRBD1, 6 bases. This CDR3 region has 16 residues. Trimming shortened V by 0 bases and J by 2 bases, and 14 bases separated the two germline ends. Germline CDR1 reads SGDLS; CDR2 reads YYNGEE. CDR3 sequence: CASSVVPTGFNYGYTF. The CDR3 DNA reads TGTGCCAGCAGCGTAGTACCCACAGGGTTCAACTATGGCTACACCTTC. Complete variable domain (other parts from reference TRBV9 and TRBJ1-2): DSGVTQTPKHLITATGQRVTLRCSPRSGDLSVYWYQQSLDQGLQFLIQYYNGEERAKGNILERFSAQQFPDLHSELNLSSLELGDSALYFCASSVVPTGFNYGYTFGSGTRLTVV.

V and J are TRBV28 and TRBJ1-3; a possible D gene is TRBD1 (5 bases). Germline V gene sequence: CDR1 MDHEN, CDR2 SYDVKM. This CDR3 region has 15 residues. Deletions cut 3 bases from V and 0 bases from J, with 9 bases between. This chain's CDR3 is CASSLRGRSGNTIYF. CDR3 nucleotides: TGTGCCAGCAGTTTGCGGGGACGCTCTGGAAACACCATATATTTT.

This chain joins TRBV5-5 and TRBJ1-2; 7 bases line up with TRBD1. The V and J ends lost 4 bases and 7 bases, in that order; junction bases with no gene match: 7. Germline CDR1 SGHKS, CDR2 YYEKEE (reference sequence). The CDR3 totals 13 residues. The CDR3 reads CASSIEGGGGYTF. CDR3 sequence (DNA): TGTGCCAGCAGCATCGAAGGGGGCGGTGGCTACACCTTC.

This CDR3 reads CASIPRGLRREEQYF. CDR3 DNA: TGTGCCAGCATCCCCCGGGGACTCCGAAGGGAAGAGCAGTACTTC. This chain links TRBV2 with TRBJ2-7, with D perhaps matching TRBD2 (6 bases). The CDR3 runs to 15 residues. Germline loops: CDR1 SNHLY, CDR2 FYNNEI. Between the trimmed V and J ends, which lost 7 bases and 7 bases, there was a span of 23 bases.

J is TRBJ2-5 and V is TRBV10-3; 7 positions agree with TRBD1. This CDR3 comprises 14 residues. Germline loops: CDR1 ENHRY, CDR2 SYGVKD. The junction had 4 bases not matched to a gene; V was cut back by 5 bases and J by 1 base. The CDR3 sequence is CAISSGQSQETQYF. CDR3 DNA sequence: TGTGCCATCAGTTCGGGACAGTCCCAAGAGACCCAGTACTTC.

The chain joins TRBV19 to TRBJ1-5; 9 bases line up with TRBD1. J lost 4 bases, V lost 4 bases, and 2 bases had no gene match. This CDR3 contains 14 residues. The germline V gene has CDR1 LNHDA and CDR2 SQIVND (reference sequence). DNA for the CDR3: TGTGCCAGTAGTAGAGACAGGGGGAATCAGCCCCAGCATTTT. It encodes CASSRDRGNQPQHF. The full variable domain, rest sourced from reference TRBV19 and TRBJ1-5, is DGGITQSPKYLFRKEGQNVTLSCEQNLNHDAMYWYRQDPGQGLRLIYYSQIVNDFQKGDIAEGYSVSREKKESFPLTVTSAQKNPTAFYLCASSRDRGNQPQHFGDGTRLSIL.

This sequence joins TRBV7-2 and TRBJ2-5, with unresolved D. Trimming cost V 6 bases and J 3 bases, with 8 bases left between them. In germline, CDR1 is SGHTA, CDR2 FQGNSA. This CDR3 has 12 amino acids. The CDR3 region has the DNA TGTGCCAGCAGTCTCTTAAAAGAGACCCAGTACTTC. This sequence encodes CASSLLKETQYF. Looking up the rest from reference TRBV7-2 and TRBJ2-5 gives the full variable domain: GAGVSQSPSNKVTEKGKDVELRCDPISGHTALYWYRQSLGQGLEFLIYFQGNSAPDKSGLPSDRFSAERTGGSVSTLTIQRTQQEDSAVYLCASSLLKETQYFGPGTRLLVL.